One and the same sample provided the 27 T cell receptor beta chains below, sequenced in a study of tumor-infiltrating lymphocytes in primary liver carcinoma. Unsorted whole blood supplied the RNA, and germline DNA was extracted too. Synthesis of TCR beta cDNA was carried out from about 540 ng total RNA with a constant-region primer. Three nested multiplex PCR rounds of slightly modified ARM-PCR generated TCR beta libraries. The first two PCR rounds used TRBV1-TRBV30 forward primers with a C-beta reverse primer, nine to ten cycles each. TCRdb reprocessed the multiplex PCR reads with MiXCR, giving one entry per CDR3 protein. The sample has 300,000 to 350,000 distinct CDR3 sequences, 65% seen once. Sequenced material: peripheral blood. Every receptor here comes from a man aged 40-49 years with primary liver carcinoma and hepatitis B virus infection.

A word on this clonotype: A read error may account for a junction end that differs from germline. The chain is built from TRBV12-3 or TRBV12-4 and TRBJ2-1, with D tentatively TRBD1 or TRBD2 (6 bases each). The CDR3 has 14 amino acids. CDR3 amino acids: CVSRGTCGTPPRFF. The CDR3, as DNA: TGTGTCAGCAGGGGAACTTGCGGGACCCCCCCCCGGTTCTTC.

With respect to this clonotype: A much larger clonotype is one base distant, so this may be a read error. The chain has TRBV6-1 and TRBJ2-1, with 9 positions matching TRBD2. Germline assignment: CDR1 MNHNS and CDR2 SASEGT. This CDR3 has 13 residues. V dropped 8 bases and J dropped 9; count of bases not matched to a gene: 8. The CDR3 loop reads CASELAGGGEQFF. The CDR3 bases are TGTGCCAGCGAACTAGCGGGCGGAGGTGAGCAGTTCTTC.

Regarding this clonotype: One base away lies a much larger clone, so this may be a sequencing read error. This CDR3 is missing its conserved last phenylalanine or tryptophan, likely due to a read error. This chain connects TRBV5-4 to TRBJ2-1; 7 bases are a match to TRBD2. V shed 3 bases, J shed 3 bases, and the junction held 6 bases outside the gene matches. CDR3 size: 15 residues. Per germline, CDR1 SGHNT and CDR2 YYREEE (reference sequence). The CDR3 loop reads CASSSGLESYNEQFS. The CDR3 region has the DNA TGTGCCAGCAGCTCCGGACTAGAGAGCTACAATGAGCAGTTCTCC.

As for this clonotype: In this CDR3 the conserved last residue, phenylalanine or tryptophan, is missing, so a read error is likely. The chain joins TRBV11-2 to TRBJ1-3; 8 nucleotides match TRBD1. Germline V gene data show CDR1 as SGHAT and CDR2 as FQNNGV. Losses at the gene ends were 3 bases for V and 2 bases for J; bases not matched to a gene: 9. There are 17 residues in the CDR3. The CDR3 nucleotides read TGTGCCAGCAGCTTCCTACCAGGGGGCCTAGCTGGAAACACCATATATCTT. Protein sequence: CASSFLPGGLAGNTIYL.

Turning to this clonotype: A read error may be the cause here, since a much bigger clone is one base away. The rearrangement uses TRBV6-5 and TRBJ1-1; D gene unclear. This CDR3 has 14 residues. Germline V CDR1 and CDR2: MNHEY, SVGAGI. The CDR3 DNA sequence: TGTGCCAGCAGTTACTTCGAGGGCAGGACTGAAGCTATCTTT. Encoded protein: CASSYFEGRTEAIF.

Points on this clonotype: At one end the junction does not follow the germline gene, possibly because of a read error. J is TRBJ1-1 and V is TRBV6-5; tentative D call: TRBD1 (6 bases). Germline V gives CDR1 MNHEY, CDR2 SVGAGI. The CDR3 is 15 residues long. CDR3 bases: TGTGCCAGCAGTTACTGGACAGTTCGGGGCACTGAAGCTTTCTTC. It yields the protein CASSYWTVRGTEAFF.

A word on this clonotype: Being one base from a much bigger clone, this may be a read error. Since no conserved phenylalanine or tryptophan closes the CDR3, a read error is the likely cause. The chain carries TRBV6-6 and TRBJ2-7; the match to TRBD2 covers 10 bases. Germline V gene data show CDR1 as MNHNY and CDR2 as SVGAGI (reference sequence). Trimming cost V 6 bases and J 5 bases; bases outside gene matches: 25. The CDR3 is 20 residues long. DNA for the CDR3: TGTGCCAGCAGCCTGACTGCTCCGAGGCTAGCGGGAGCCCTTCGCAACGAGCAGTACTCC. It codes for CASSLTAPRLAGALRNEQYS.

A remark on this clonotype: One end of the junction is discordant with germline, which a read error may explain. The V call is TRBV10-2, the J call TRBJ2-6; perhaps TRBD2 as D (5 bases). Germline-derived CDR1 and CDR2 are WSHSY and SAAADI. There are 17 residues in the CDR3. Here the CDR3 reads CDSSDLEGVSGANVLTF. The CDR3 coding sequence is TGCGACAGCAGTGACCTAGAGGGTGTCTCTGGGGCCAACGTCCTGACTTTC.

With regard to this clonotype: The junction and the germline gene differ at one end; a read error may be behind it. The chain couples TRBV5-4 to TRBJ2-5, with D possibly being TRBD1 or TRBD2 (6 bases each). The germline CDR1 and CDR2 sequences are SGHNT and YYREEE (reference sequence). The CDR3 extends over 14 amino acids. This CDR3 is CAGSMTIGGETQYF. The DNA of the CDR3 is TGTGCCGGCAGCATGACCATAGGGGGGGAGACCCAGTACTTC.

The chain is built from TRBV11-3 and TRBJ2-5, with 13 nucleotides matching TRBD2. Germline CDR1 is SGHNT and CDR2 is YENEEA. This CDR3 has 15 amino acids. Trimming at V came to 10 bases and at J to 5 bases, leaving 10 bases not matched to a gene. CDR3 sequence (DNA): TGTGCCAACAGTCCGGGACTAGCGGGACGGGAGACCCAGTACTTC. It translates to CANSPGLAGRETQYF.

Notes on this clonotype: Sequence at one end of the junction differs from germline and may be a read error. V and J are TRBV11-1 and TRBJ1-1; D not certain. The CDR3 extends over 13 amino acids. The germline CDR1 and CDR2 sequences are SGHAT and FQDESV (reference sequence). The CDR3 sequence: CASSSHINTEAFF. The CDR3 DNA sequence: TGTGCCAGTAGCTCCCACATTAACACTGAAGCTTTCTTT.

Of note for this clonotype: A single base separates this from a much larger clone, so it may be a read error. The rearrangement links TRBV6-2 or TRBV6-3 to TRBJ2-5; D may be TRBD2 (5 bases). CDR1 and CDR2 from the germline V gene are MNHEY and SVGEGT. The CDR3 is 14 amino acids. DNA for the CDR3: TGTGCCAACAGTTACATTAGCGTCCGAGAGACCCAGTACTTC. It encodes CANSYISVRETQYF.

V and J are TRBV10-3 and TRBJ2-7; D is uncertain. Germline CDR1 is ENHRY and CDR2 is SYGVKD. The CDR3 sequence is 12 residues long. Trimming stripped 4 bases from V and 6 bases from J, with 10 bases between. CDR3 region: CAISVERSEQYF. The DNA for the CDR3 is TGTGCCATCAGTGTAGAGAGGTCCGAGCAGTACTTC.

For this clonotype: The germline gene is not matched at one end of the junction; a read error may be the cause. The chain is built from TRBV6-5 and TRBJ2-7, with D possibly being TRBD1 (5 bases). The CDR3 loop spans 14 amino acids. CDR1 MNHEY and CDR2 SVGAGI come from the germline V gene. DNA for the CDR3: TGTGCCAGCAGTCAGACCAGGGTCCAAGGCGAGCAGCACTTC. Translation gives CASSQTRVQGEQHF.

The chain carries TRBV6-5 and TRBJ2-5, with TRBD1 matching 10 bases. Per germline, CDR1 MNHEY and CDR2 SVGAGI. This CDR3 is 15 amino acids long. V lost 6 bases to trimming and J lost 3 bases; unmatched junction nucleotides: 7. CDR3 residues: CASSQWDRGKETQYF. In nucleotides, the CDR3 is TGTGCCAGCAGCCAGTGGGACAGGGGAAAAGAGACCCAGTACTTC.

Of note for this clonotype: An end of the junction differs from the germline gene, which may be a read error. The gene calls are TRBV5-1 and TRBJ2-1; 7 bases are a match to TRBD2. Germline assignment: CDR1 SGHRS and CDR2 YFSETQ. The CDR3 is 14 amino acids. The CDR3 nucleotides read TGCGCCAGTAGCTTCTTGCGGGAGAACGATGAGCAGTTCTTC. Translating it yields CASSFLRENDEQFF.

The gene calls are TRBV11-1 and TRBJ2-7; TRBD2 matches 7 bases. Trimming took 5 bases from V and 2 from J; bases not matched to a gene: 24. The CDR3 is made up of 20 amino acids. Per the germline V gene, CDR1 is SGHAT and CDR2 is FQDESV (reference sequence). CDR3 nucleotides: TGTGCCAGCAGCCCCCTCTTGGGAGCGGGAAACGAAAGGAGCCCCTACGAGCAGTACTTC. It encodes CASSPLLGAGNERSPYEQYF.

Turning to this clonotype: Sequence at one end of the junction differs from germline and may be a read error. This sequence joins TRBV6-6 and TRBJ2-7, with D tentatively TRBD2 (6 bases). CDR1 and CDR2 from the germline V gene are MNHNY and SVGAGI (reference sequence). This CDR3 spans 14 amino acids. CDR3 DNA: TGTGCCAGTAACCCCCTGGGCGGCGCCCGGGAGCGGTACTTC. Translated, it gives CASNPLGGARERYF.

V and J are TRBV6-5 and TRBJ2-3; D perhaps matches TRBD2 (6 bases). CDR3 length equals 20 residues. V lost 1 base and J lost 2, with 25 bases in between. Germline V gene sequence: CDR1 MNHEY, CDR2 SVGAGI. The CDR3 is CASSYWEEMGDLEHTDTQYF. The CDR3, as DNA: TGTGCCAGCAGTTACTGGGAGGAGATGGGGGACCTGGAACACACAGATACGCAGTATTTT.

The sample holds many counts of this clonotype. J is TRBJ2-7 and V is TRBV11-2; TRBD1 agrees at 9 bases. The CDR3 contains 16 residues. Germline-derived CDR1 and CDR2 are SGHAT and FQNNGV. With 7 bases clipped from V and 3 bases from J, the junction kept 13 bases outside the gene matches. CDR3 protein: CASTRVSGTGNYEQYF. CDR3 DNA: TGTGCCAGCACCCGCGTCTCCGGGACAGGGAACTACGAGCAGTACTTC.

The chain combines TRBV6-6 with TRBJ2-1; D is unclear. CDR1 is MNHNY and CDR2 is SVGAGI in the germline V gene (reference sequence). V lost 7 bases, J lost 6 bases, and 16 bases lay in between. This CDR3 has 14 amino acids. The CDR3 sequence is CASTAGSLVNEQFF. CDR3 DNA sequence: TGTGCCAGCACGGCAGGTTCATTGGTCAATGAGCAGTTCTTC.

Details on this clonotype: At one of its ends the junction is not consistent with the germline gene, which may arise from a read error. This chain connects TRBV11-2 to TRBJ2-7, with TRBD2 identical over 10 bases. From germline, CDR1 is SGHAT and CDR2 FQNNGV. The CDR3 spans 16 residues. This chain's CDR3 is CTSSLTSGTLSYEEYF. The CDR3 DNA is TGTACCAGCAGCTTAACTAGCGGGACCCTCTCCTACGAGGAGTACTTC.

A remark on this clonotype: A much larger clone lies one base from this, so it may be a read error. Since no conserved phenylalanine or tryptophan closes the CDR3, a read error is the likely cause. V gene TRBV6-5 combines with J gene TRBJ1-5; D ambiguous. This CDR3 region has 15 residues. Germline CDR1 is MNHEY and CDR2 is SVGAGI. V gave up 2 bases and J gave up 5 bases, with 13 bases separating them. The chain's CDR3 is CASSYNSGYYQPQHL. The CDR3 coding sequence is TGTGCCAGCAGTTACAACAGCGGGTATTATCAGCCCCAGCATCTT.

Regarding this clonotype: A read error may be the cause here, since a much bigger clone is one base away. The CDR3 reads CATFLIDREKTQYF. As DNA, the CDR3 is TGTGCCACCTTTCTTATTGACAGGGAAAAGACCCAGTACTTC. The chain recombines TRBV5-4 with TRBJ2-5, with TRBD1 identical over 7 bases. Germline CDR1 is SGHNT and CDR2 is YYREEE (reference sequence). The CDR3 totals 14 residues. The V segment lost 9 bases and the J segment 6 bases; nucleotides outside the gene matches: 14.

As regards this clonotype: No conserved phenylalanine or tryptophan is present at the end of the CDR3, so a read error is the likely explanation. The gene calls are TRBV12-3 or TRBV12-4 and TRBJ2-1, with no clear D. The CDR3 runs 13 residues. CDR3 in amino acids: CTSSRKKYNEQFL. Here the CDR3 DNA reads TGTACCAGCAGTCGGAAAAAATACAATGAGCAGTTCCTC.

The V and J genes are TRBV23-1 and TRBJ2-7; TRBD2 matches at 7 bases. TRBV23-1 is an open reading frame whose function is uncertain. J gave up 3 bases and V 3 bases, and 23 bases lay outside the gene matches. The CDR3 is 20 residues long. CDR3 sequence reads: CASSHPSGTNLTPVGYEQYF. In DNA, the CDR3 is TGCGCCAGCAGTCATCCGTCCGGGACTAACCTTACCCCCGTCGGCTACGAGCAGTACTTC.

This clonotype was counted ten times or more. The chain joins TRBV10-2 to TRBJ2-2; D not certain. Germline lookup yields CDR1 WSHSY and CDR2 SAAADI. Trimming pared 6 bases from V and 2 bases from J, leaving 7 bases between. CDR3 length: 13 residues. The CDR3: CASSSSNTGELFF. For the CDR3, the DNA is TGCGCCAGCAGCTCAAGTAACACCGGGGAGCTGTTTTTT.